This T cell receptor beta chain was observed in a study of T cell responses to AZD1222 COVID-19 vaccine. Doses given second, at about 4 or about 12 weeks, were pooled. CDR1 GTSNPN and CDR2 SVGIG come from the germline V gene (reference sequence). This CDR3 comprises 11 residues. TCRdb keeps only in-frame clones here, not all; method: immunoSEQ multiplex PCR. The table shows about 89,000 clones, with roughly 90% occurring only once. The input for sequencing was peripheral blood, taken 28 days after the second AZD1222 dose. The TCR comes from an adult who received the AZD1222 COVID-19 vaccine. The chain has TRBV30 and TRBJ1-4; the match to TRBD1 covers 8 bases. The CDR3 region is CAGQGWEKLFF. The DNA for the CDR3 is TGTGCAGGACAGGGTTGGGAAAAACTGTTTTTT.